Listed below are T cell receptor beta chains from one sample, sequenced in a study of Graves' ophthalmopathy and Graves' hyperthyroidism. TCRdb re-called the multiplex PCR reads with MiXCR, one entry per CDR3 protein. The repertoire consists of roughly 700,000 distinct CDR3 sequences, with roughly 41% occurring once and the leading ten covering 44%. The source material was peripheral blood. Every receptor here comes from an adult man with Graves' ophthalmopathy. CDR3s include the opening cysteine and the closing phenylalanine or tryptophan. D genes are given only for firm matches. Clone size appears in some rows only: once, few, many, or a class for an expanded clone.

>once|-|TRBJ1-5|TRBV10-3
TGTGCCACCAGTGAGGATGTGAGTCGCAATCGGCCCCAGCATTTT
CATSEDVSRNRPQHF
>-|TRBD1|TRBJ1-2|TRBV25-1
TGTGCCCAGGGACAGGGCCCCTATGGCTACACCTTC
CAQGQGPYGYTF
>few|-|TRBJ2-2|TRBV7-9
TGTGCCAGCAGGACCGACAACACCGGGGAGCTGTTTTTT
CASRTDNTGELFF
>-|TRBD1|TRBJ2-7|TRBV28
TGTGCCAGCCGGGACAGGGGGCTATACGAGCAGTACTTC
CASRDRGLYEQYF
>-|TRBD1|TRBJ1-2|TRBV20-1
TGCAGTGCTAGAAAGGGACAGGGGTATGGCTACACCTTC
CSARKGQGYGYTF
>few|TRBD1|TRBJ1-3|TRBV7-9
TGTGCCAGCAGGGGACAGGAAAGCCGGGGAAACACCATATATTTT
CASRGQESRGNTIYF
>-|-|TRBJ2-5|TRBV19
TGTGCCAGTACCGACACGTACCAAGAGACCCAGTACTTC
CASTDTYQETQYF
>-|TRBD1|TRBJ1-1|TRBV6-5
TGTGCCAGCAGCCGAGTACCGACAGGGGGTGGGGGGACTGAAGCTTTCTTT
CASSRVPTGGGGTEAFF
>few|TRBD1|TRBJ2-2|TRBV25-1
TGTGCCAGCAGTCAAGGACAGGGGGGCCTCGGGGAGCTGTTTTTT
CASSQGQGGLGELFF
>-|-|TRBJ2-6|TRBV9
TGTGCCAGCAGCGCCAACAGAATCAGGTACTCTGGGGCCAACGTCCTGACTTTC
CASSANRIRYSGANVLTF
>-|TRBD1|TRBJ2-5|TRBV20-1
TGCAGTATCGCCTGGACAGGCCAAGAGACCCAGTACTTC
CSIAWTGQETQYF
>-|-|TRBJ2-1|TRBV2
TGTGCCAGCAGACGGGCAGGGGTTTCCCTCGAGCAGTTCTTC
CASRRAGVSLEQFF
>many|-|TRBJ1-2|TRBV6-1
TGTGCCAGCAAGGCAGGGAGCGGCTACACCTTC
CASKAGSGYTF
>few|-|TRBJ1-1|TRBV11-2
TGTGCCAGCAGCTTAACCTCCTCTGAAGCTTTCTTT
CASSLTSSEAFF
>-|-|TRBJ2-6|TRBV9
TGTGCCACCCGACAAACTGGGGCCAACGTCCTGACTTTC
CATRQTGANVLTF
>-|-|TRBJ1-2|TRBV11-2
TGTGCCAGCAGCTTAGCACAGGGTTCAGGTCGTTATGGCTACACCTTC
CASSLAQGSGRYGYTF
>few|-|TRBJ1-6|TRBV9
TGTGCCAGCAGGACAGGTAGCAATTCACCCCTCCACTTT
CASRTGSNSPLHF
>few|TRBD1|TRBJ2-7|TRBV9
TGTGCCAGCAGCGTAGCTACCGTTGGGCAGGGGGCGGGAGAGCAGTACTTC
CASSVATVGQGAGEQYF
>-|-|TRBJ2-7|TRBV7-9
TGTGCCAGCAGTTTATTCCCTAGTCCGTACGAGCAGTACTTC
CASSLFPSPYEQYF
>-|-|TRBJ1-3|TRBV6-5
TGTGCCAGCAGCCTCGACGGAGCTCGCTCTGGAAACACCACATATTTT
CASSLDGARSGNTTYF
>few|-|TRBJ1-5|TRBV2
TGTGCCAGCAGTTTATATCGTCAGGGCAGCAATCAGCCCCAGCATTTT
CASSLYRQGSNQPQHF
>many|-|TRBJ1-1|TRBV7-3
TGTGCCAGCAGCCTACAGAGAGACACTGAAGCTTTCTTT
CASSLQRDTEAFF
>few|-|TRBJ2-5|TRBV9
TGTGCCAGCAGCGCCGGGGACTCCCCGTATATGGAGACCCAGTACTTC
CASSAGDSPYMETQYF
>-|-|TRBJ1-4|TRBV9
TGTGCCAGCAGACTACAGAGAATTAAAAGGACAACTAATGAAAAACTGTTTTTT
CASRLQRIKRTTNEKLFF
>once|-|TRBJ1-2|TRBV2
TGTGCCAGCATTCGTGGTGGCTACACCTTC
CASIRGGYTF
>few|TRBD1|TRBJ1-1|TRBV2
TGTGCCAGCAGACCGGACAGGGGGCTGAACACTGAAGCTTTCTTT
CASRPDRGLNTEAFF
>-|TRBD1|TRBJ2-3|TRBV29-1
TGCAGCGTTGACACCTTCGACAGGGAACGTAGAGTAAGCACAGATACGCAGTATTTT
CSVDTFDRERRVSTDTQYF
>many|-|TRBJ1-6|TRBV9
TGTGCCAGCAGCGTAGAGGGGGGTAGGGATTCACCCCTCCACTTT
CASSVEGGRDSPLHF
>few|TRBD2|TRBJ2-5|TRBV9
TGTGCCAGCAGCCCAACTAGCGGGGGGGCCAGAGAGACCCAGTACTTC
CASSPTSGGARETQYF
>-|TRBD2|TRBJ2-6|TRBV25-1
TGTGCCAGCAGCGGGGCATGGGGGAGGGCCTCTGGGGCCAACGTCCTGACTTTC
CASSGAWGRASGANVLTF
>-|-|TRBJ1-6|TRBV3-1
TGTGCCAGCAGCCAAGGAGGGCAGGCCAATTCACCCCTCCACTTT
CASSQGGQANSPLHF
>few|-|TRBJ1-6|TRBV6-5
TGTGCCAGCAGTTACTCCTTCTACCCGACCGATAATTCACCCCTCCACTTT
CASSYSFYPTDNSPLHF
>few|-|TRBJ2-7|TRBV7-9
TGTGCCAGCAGCGAGCGGACAGCCGGCTCCTACGAGCAGTACTTC
CASSERTAGSYEQYF
>many|-|TRBJ2-2|TRBV29-1
TGCAGCGTTGGAGCAAACACCGGGGAGCTGTTTTTT
CSVGANTGELFF
>-|TRBD2|TRBJ2-3|TRBV7-2
TGTGCCAGCGAGGCCGGGACTAGGAGCACAGATACGCAGTATTTT
CASEAGTRSTDTQYF
>many|-|TRBJ2-7|TRBV7-2
TGTGCCAGCAGCGACGGAGAGCAGTACTTC
CASSDGEQYF
>few|-|TRBJ1-1|TRBV6-5
TGTGCCAGCAGCAAGGAGGGACACGGGAACACTGAAGCTTTCTTT
CASSKEGHGNTEAFF
>-|-|TRBJ2-2|TRBV25-1
TGTGCCAGCAGTGCTAGTGGTTTGGGATCGGGGACCGGGGAGCTGTTTTTT
CASSASGLGSGTGELFF
>-|-|TRBJ1-1|TRBV11-2
TGTGCCAGCTCACCACGAGGGGACGGCACTGAAGCTTTCTTT
CASSPRGDGTEAFF
>-|TRBD2|TRBJ2-7|TRBV5-1
TGCGCCAGCAGCTTGGGGACCGGGAGGGCCAACGAGCAGTACTTC
CASSLGTGRANEQYF
>many|-|TRBJ2-7|TRBV2
TGTGCCAGCCGGAGGGATTTTTACGAGCAGTACTTC
CASRRDFYEQYF
>-|-|TRBJ1-1|TRBV5-5
TGTGCCAGCAGCCAAAGTAACACTGAAGCTTTCTTT
CASSQSNTEAFF
>many|-|TRBJ1-5|TRBV7-9
TGTGCCAGCAGCGCAAGGGACAATCAGCCCCAGCATTTT
CASSARDNQPQHF
>few|-|TRBJ1-1|TRBV20-1
TGCAGTGCTAGAGATTTGGCAGGGGAAAGGAACACTGAAGCTTTCTTT
CSARDLAGERNTEAFF
>-|-|TRBJ2-7|TRBV19
TGTGCCAGTAGTGCCCCAAGCTACGAGCAGTACTTC
CASSAPSYEQYF
>few|-|TRBJ1-2|TRBV4-3
TGCGCCAGCAAACCGGTGGGTAGGGACTATGGCTACACCTTC
CASKPVGRDYGYTF
>-|-|TRBJ1-2|TRBV4-1
TGCGCCAGCAGACACCAATCGACTTCGGGGGGCGGATATGGCTACACCTTC
CASRHQSTSGGGYGYTF
>-|TRBD1|TRBJ1-4|TRBV20-1
TGCAGTGCTAGCTCCACAGGGGACAAACTGTTTTTT
CSASSTGDKLFF
>-|-|TRBJ2-7|TRBV2
TGTGCCAGCACCGGCCGGGACACTGATGAAGAGCAGTACTTC
CASTGRDTDEEQYF
>-|TRBD2|TRBJ2-5|TRBV10-3
TGTGCCAGCAGTACTAGCGGGAGTGGACAAGAGGCCCAGTACTTC
CASSTSGSGQEAQYF
>-|-|TRBJ2-7|TRBV7-9
TGTGCCAGCAGCTCATATCAGGGGCAGTACTTC
CASSSYQGQYF
>-|-|TRBJ2-6|TRBV7-9
TGTGCCAGCAGCTTAGATCCGGGCAGGGCAGACTCTGGGGCCAACGTCCTGACTTTC
CASSLDPGRADSGANVLTF
>-|-|TRBJ1-1|TRBV7-9
TGTGCCAGCAGCTTAGCGGCCCCGGACACTGAAGCTTTCTTT
CASSLAAPDTEAFF
>many|TRBD1|TRBJ1-2|TRBV25-1
TGTGCCAGCAGTGAACCGGGACAGGGGGCTGATGGCTACACCTTC
CASSEPGQGADGYTF
>-|TRBD2|TRBJ2-7|TRBV10-3
TGTGCCATCAGTGACCCCTCGGGGCTTGGGAAGACTAGCGGGGGATCCTACGAGCAGTACTTC
CAISDPSGLGKTSGGSYEQYF
>-|-|TRBJ1-5|TRBV15
TGTGCCACATCTTCGGCCGGTGGTAGCAATCAGCCCCAGCATTTT
CATSSAGGSNQPQHF
>-|TRBD1|TRBJ2-5|TRBV20-1
TGCAGTGCCACATCGGACAGGGCGGGAGAGACCCAGTACTTC
CSATSDRAGETQYF
>few|TRBD1|TRBJ2-6|TRBV7-2
TGTGCCAGCAGCTTAGTCTGGACAGGAGGTACTGGGGCCAACGTCCTGACTTTC
CASSLVWTGGTGANVLTF
>many|TRBD1|TRBJ2-7|TRBV29-1
TGCAGCGTTGAAGATGCCGGGACAGGCCACGAGCAGTACTTC
CSVEDAGTGHEQYF